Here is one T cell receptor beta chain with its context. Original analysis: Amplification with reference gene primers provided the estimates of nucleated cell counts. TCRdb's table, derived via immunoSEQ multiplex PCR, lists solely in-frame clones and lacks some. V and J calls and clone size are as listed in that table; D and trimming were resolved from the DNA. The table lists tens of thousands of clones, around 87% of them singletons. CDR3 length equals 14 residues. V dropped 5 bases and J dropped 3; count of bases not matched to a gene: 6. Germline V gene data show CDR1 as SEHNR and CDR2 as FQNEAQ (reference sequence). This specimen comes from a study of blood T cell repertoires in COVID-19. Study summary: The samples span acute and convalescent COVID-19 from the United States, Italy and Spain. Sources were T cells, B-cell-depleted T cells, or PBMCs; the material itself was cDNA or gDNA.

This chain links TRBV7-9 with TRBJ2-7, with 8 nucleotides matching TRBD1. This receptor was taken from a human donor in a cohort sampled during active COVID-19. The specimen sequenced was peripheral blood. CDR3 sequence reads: CASSLGTGLYEQYF. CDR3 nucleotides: TGTGCCAGCAGCCTAGGGACAGGCCTCTACGAGCAGTACTTC.